This entry features one TCR beta chain sequence. What it binds is unknown. These data come from a study of cytomegalovirus exposure and HLA in healthy donors. Study findings and constraints: In vitro checks showed that a few CMV-associated chains really do target CMV antigens.

V shed 11 bases, J shed 2 bases, and the junction held 12 bases outside the gene matches. The CDR3 covers 16 residues. Germline CDR1 and CDR2: LNHDA and SQIVND (reference sequence). The PCR had 60 Vbeta and 13 Jbeta primers. Per the authors' pipeline: Roughly 11 million shared chains were among the 80 million or so unique TCR beta chains that a later analysis counted. Produced via immunoSEQ multiplex PCR; TCRdb's table is partial and in-frame only. D and trimming were read from the DNA, whereas the V and J calls and clone size are those reported in that table. The table records approximately 190,000 clones, almost 70% of them present only once.

The sequenced sample was PBMCs. The TCR originated in a man aged 35-49 years in good health and CMV-seropositive. J is TRBJ1-5 and V is TRBV19; 10 bases are a match to TRBD1. The CDR3 protein is CAGSPFGTGGNQPQHF. The CDR3 nucleotides read TGTGCCGGATCACCGTTCGGGACAGGGGGCAATCAGCCCCAGCATTTT.